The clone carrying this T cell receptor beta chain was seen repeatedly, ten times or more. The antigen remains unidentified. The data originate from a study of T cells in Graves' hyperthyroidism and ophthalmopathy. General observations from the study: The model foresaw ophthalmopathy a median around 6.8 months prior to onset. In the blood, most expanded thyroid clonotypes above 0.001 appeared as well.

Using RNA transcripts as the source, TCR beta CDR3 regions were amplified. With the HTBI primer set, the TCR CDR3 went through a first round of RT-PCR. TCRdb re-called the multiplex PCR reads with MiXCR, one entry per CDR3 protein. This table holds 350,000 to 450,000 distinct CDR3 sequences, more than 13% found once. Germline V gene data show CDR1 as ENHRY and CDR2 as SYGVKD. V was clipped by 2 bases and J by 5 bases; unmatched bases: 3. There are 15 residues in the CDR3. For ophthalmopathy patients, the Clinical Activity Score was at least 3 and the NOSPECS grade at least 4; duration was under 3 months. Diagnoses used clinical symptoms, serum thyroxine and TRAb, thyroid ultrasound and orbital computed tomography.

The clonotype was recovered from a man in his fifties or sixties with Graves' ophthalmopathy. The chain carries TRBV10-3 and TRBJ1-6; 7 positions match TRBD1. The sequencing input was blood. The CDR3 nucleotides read TGTGCCATCAGTGAGGGGGACAGCCATAATTCACCCCTCCACTTT. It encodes CAISEGDSHNSPLHF.